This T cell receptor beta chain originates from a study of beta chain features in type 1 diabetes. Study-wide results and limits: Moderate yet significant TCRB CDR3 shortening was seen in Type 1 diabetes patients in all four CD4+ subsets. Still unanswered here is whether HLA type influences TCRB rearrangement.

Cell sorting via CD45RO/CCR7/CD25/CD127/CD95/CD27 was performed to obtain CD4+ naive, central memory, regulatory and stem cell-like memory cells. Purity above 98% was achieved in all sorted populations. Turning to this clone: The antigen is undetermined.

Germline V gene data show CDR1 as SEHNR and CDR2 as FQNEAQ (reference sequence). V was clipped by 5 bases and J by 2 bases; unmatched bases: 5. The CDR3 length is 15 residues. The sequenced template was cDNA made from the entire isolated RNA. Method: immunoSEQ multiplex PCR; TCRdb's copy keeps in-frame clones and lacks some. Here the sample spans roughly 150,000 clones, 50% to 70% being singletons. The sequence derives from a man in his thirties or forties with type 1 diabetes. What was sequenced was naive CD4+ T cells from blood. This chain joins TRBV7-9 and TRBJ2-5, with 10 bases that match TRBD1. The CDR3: CASSPGTGAQETQYF. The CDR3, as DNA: TGTGCCAGCAGCCCCGGGACAGGGGCACAAGAGACCCAGTACTTC.